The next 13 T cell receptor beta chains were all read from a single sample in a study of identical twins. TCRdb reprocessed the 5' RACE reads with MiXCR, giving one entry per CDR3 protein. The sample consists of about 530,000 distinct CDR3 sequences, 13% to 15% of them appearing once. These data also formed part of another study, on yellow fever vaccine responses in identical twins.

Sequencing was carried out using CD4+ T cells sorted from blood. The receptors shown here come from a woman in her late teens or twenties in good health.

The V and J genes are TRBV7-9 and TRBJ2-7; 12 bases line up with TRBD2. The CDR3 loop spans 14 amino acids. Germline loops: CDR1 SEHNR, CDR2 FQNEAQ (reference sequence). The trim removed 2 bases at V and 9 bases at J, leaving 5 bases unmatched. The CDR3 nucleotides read TGTGCCAGCAGCTTAAAGACTAGCGGGAGAGGGCAGTACTTC. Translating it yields CASSLKTSGRGQYF.

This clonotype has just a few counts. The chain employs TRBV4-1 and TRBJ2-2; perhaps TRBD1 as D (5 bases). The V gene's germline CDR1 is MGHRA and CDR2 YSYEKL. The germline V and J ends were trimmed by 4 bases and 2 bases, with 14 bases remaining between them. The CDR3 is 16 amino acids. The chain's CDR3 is CASSPGPLPNTGELFF. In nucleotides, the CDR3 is TGCGCCAGCAGCCCAGGGCCTCTCCCAAACACCGGGGAGCTGTTTTTT.

This chain's CDR3 is CASSPVVFYNEQFF. As DNA, the CDR3 is TGTGCCAGCAGCCCCGTAGTTTTTTACAATGAGCAGTTCTTC. This rearrangement joins TRBV6-1 to TRBJ2-1; D is ambiguous. There are 14 residues in the CDR3. Germline loops: CDR1 MNHNS, CDR2 SASEGT. V lost 6 bases to trimming and J lost 4 bases, with 13 bases between them.

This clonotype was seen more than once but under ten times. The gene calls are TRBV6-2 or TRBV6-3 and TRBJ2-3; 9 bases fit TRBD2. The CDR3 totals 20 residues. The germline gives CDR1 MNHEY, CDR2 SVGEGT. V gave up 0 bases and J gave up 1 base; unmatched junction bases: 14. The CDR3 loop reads CASSYSRVNSGSSGTDTQYF. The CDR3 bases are TGTGCCAGCAGTTACTCGAGGGTTAATAGCGGGAGTTCCGGCACAGATACGCAGTATTTT.

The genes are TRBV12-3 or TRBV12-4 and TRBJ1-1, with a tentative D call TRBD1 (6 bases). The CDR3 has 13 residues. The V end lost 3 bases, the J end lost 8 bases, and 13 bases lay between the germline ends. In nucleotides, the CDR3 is TGTGCCAGCAGTTTTACAGGGCGCAGCGAAGCTTTCTTT. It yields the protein CASSFTGRSEAFF.

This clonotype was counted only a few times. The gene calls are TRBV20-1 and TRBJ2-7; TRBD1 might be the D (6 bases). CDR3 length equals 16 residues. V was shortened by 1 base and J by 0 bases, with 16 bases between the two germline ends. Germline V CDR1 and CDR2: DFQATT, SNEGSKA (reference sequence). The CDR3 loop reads CSARGTGHIRSYEQYV. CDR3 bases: TGCAGTGCTAGAGGGACGGGACACATTCGCTCCTACGAGCAGTACGTC.

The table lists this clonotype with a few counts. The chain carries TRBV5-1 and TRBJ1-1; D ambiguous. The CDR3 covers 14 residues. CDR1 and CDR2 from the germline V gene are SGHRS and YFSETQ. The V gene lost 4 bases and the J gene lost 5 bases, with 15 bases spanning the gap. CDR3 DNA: TGCGCCAGCAGCGCCCGTTCGCCAGTTACTGAAGCTTTCTTT. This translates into CASSARSPVTEAFF.

Here the CDR3 DNA reads TGTGCCAGCAGTTACGGCGGGACAGGGGTCGGCTACACCTTC. Its translation is CASSYGGTGVGYTF. This chain uses TRBV6-2 or TRBV6-3 with TRBJ1-2, with 10 nucleotides matching TRBD1. In germline, CDR1 is MNHEY, CDR2 SVGEGT. The V and J ends lost 2 bases and 8 bases, in that order; junction bases with no gene match: 5. CDR3 size: 14 residues.

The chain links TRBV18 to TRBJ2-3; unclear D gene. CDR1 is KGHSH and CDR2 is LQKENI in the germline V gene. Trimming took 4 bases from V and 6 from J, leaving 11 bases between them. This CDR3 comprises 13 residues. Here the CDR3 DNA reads TGTGCCAGCTCACGGGCGGTGGGGGATACGCAGTATTTT. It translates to CASSRAVGDTQYF.

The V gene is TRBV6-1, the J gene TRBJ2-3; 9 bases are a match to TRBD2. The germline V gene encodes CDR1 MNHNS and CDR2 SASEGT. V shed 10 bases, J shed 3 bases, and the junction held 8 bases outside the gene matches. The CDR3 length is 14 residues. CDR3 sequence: CATRPGLATDTQYF. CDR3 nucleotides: TGTGCCACCAGGCCGGGACTAGCAACAGATACGCAGTATTTT.

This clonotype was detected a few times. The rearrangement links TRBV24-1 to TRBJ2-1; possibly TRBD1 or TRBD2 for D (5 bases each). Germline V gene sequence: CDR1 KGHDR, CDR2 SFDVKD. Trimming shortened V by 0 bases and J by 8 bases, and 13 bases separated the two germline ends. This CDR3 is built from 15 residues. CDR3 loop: CATSDLSGARDEQFF. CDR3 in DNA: TGTGCCACCAGTGATTTGAGTGGGGCGAGGGATGAGCAGTTCTTC.

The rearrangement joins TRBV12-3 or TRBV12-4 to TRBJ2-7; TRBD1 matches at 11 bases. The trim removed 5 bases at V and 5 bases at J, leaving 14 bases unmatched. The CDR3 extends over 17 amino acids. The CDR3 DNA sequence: TGTGCCAGCAGTCGCCGGGACAGGGGGTTGGACTTCCACGAGCAGTACTTC. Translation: CASSRRDRGLDFHEQYF.

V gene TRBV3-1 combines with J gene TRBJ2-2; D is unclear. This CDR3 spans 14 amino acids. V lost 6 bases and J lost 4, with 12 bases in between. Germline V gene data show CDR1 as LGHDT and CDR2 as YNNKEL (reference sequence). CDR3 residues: CASRPTIVTGELFF. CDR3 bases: TGTGCCAGCAGACCGACAATAGTCACCGGGGAGCTGTTTTTT.